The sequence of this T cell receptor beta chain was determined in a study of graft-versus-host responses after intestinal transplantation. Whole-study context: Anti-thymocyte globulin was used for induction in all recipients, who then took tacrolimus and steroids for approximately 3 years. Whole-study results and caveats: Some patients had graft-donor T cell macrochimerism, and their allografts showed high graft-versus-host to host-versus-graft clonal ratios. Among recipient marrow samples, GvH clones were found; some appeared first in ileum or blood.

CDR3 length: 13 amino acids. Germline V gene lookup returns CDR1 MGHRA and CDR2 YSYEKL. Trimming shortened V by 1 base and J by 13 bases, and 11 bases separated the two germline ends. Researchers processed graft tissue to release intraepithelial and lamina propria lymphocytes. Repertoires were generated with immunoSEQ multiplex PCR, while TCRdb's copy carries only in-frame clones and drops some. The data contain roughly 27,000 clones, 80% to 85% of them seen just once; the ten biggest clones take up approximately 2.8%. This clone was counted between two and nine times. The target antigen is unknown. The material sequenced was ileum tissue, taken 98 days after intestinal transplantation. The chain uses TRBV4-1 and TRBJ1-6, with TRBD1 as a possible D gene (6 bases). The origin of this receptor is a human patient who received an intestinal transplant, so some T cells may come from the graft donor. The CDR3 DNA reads TGCGCCAGCAGCCAAGTCCAGGGGCGCCCCCTCCACTTT. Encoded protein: CASSQVQGRPLHF.